The present T cell receptor (beta chain) was sequenced within a study of OX40 agonist ivuxolimab in advanced cancers. As for the study in general: Among those treated, three patients had partial responses, one with hepatocellular carcinoma and two with cutaneous melanoma.

The germline CDR1 and CDR2 sequences are LNHDA and SQIVND (reference sequence). The V and J ends lost 10 bases and 5 bases respectively, with 14 bases between them. This CDR3 is 12 amino acids long. TCRdb's copy holds only in-frame clones and misses some; the assay was immunoSEQ multiplex PCR. There are 55,000 to 75,000 clones in the sample; roughly 84% occur only once, and about 1% lies in the top ten. As to this clone: Antigen unknown.

Findings and limits, study-wide: Clones of CD4+ and CD8+ blood T cells grew by week 6 at doses of 0.1 to 3.0 mg/kg.

This rearrangement joins TRBV19 to TRBJ2-5, with D possibly being TRBD1 (5 bases). The sample here was CD4+ or CD8+ T cells sorted from blood, taken in a trial of the OX40 agonist ivuxolimab. This TCR was sampled from an adult with an advanced solid tumor such as melanoma, head and neck, liver or kidney cancer. The CDR3, as DNA: TGTGCCACCCTAGGGGATGGGGAGACCCAGTACTTC. Translation: CATLGDGETQYF.